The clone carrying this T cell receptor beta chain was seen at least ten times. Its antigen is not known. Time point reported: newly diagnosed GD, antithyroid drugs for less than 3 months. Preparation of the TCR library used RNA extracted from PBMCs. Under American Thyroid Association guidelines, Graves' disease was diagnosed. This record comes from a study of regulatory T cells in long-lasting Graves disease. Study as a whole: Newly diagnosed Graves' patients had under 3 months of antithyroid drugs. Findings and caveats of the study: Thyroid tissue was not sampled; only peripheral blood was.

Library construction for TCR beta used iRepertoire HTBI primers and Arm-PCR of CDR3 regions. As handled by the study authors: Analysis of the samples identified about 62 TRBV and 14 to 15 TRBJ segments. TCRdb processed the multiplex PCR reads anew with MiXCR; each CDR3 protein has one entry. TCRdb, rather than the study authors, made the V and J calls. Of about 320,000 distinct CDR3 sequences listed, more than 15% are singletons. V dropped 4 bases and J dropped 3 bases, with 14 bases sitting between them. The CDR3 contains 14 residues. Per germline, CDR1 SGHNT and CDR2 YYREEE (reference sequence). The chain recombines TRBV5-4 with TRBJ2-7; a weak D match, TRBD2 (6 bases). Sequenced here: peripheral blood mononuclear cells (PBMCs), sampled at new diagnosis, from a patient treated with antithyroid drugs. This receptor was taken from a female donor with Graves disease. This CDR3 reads CASSDGGPGYEQYF. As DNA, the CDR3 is TGTGCCAGCAGCGACGGAGGGCCCGGCTACGAGCAGTACTTC.